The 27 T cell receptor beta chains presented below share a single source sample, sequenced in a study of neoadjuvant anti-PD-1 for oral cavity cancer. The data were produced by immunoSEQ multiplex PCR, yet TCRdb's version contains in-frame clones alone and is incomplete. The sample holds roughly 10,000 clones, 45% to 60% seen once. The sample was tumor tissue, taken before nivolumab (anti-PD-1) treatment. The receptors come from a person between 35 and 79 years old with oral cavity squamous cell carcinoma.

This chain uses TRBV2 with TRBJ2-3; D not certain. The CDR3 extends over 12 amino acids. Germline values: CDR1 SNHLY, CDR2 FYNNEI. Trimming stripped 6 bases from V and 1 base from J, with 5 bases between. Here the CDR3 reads CASSRGTDTQYF. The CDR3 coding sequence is TGTGCCAGCAGCCGAGGCACAGATACGCAGTATTTT.

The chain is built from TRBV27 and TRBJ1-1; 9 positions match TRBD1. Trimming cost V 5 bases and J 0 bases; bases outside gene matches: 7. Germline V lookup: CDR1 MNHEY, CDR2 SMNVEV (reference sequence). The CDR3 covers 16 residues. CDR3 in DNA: TGTGCCAGCAGTCCGGGACAGGGATTTATGAACACTGAAGCTTTCTTT. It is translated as CASSPGQGFMNTEAFF.

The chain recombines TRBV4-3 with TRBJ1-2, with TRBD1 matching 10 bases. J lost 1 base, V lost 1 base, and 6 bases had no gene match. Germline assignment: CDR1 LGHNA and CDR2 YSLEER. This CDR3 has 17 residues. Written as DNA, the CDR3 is TGCGCCAGCAGCCAAGGACAGGGGGCGAATCTTAACTATGGCTACACCTTC. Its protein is CASSQGQGANLNYGYTF.

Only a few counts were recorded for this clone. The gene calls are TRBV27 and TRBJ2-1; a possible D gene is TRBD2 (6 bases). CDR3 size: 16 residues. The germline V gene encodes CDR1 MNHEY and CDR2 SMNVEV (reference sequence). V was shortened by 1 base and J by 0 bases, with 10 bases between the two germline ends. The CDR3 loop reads CASSLFSGNSYNEQFF. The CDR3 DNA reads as TGTGCCAGCAGTTTATTTAGCGGAAACTCCTACAATGAGCAGTTCTTC.

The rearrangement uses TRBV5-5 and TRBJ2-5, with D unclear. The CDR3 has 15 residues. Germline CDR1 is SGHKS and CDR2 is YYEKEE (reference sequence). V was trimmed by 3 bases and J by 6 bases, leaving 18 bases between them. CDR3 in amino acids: CASSSLMFEVQTQYF. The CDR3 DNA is TGTGCCAGCAGCTCCCTGATGTTCGAGGTCCAGACCCAGTACTTC.

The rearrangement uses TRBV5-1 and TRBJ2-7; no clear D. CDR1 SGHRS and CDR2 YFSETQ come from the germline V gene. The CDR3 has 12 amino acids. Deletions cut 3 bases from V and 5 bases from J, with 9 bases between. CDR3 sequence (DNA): TGCGCCAGCAGCTCCGGCCTGGACGAGCAGTACTTC. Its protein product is CASSSGLDEQYF. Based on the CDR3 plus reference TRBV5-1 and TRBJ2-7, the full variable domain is KAGVTQTPRYLIKTRGQQVTLSCSPISGHRSVSWYQQTPGQGLQFLFEYFSETQRNKGNFPGRFSGRQFSNSRSEMNVSTLELGDSALYLCASSSGLDEQYFGPGTRLTVT.

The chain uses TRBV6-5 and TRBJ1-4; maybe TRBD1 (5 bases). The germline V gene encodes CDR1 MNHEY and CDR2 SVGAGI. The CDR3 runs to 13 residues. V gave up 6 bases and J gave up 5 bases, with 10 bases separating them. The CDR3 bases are TGTGCCAGCAGAGGGACTCAAAATGAAAAACTGTTTTTT. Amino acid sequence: CASRGTQNEKLFF.

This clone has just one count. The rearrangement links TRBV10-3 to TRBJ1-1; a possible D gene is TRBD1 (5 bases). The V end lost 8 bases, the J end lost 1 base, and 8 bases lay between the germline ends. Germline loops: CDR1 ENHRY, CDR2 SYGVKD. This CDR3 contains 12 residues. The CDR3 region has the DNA TGTGCCATCTCGACAGAGAACACTGAAGCTTTCTTT. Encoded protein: CAISTENTEAFF.

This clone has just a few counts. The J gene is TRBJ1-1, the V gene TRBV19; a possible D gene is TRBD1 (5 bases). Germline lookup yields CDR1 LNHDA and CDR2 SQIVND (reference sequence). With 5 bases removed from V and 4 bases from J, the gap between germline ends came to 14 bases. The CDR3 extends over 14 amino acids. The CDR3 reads CASSQGTDFTEAFF. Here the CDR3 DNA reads TGTGCCAGTAGTCAAGGGACGGATTTCACTGAAGCTTTCTTT.

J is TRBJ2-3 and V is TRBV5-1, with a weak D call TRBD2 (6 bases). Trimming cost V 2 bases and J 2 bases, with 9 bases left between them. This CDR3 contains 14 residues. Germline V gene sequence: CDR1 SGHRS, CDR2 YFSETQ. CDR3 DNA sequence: TGCGCCAGCAGCTTCTCGCGGGACACAGATACGCAGTATTTT. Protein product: CASSFSRDTDTQYF.

CDR3 protein: CASSRRGLAGGNEQFF. In DNA form, the CDR3 reads TGTGCCAGTAGTAGACGGGGACTAGCGGGGGGGAATGAGCAGTTCTTC. V usage is TRBV19 and J usage is TRBJ2-1; 16 nucleotides agree with TRBD2. The V and J ends lost 4 bases and 7 bases, in that order; junction bases with no gene match: 4. The germline V gene encodes CDR1 LNHDA and CDR2 SQIVND (reference sequence). CDR3 length: 16 residues.

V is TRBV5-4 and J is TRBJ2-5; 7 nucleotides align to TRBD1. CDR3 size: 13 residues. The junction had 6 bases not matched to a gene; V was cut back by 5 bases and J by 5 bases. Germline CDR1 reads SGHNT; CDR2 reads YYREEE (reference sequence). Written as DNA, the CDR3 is TGTGCCAGCAGATCTGGGACAGTGGAGACCCAGTACTTC. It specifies CASRSGTVETQYF.

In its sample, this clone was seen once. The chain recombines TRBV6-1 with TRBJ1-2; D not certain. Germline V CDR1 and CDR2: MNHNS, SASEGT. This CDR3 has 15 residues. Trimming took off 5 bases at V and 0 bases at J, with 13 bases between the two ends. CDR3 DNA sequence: TGTGCCAGCAGTTCTGTCGGAAATTCTAACTATGGCTACACCTTC. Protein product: CASSSVGNSNYGYTF.

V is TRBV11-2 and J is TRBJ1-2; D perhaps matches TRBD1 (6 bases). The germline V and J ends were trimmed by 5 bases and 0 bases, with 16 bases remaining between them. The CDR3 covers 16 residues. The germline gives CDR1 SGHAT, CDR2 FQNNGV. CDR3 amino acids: CASSAATGRANYGYTF. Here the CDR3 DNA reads TGTGCCAGCAGCGCTGCTACAGGGAGAGCTAACTATGGCTACACCTTC.

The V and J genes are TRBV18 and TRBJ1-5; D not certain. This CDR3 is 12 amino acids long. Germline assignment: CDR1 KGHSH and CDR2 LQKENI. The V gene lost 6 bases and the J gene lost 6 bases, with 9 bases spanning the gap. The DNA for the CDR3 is TGTGCCAGCTCCCCAGGTAGTCAGCCCCAGCATTTT. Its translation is CASSPGSQPQHF.

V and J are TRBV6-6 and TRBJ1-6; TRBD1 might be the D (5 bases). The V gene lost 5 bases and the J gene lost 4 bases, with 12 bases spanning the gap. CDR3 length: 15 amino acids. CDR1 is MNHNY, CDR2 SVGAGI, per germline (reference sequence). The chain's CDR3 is CASSPGAVYNSPLHF. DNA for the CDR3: TGTGCCAGCAGTCCCGGGGCGGTATATAATTCACCCCTCCACTTT.

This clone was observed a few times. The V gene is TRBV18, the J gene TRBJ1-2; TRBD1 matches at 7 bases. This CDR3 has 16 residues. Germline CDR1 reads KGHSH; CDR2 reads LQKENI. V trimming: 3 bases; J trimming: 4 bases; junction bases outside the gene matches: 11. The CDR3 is CASSPETGNFRYGYTF. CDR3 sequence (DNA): TGTGCCAGCTCACCGGAGACAGGGAACTTTCGCTATGGCTACACCTTC.

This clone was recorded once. This CDR3 is CASSSPTENYGYTF. DNA for the CDR3: TGTGCCAGCAGTTCACCGACTGAAAACTATGGCTACACCTTC. This chain links TRBV28 with TRBJ1-2; no firm D call. The CDR3 is 14 residues long. CDR1 and CDR2 (germline): MDHEN, SYDVKM. Trimming cost V 4 bases and J 2 bases, with 11 bases left between them.

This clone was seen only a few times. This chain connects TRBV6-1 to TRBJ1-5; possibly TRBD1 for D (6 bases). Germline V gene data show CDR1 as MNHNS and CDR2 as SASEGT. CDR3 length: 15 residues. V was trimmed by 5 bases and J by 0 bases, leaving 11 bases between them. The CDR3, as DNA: TGTGCCAGCAGTAAACAGGGAGTTAGCAATCAGCCCCAGCATTTT. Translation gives CASSKQGVSNQPQHF.

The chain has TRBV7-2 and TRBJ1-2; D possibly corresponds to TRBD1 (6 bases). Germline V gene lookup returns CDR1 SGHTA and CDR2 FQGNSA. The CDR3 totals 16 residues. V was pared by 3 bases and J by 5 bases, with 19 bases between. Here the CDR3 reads CASSLGAGESGYGYTF. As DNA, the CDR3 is TGTGCCAGCAGCTTGGGGGCAGGGGAGAGCGGATATGGCTACACCTTC.

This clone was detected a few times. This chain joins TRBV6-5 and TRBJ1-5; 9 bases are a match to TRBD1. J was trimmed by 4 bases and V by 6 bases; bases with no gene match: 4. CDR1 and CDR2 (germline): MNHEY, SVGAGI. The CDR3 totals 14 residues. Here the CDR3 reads CASSGQGKNQPQHF. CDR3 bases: TGTGCCAGCAGCGGACAGGGGAAGAATCAGCCCCAGCATTTT.

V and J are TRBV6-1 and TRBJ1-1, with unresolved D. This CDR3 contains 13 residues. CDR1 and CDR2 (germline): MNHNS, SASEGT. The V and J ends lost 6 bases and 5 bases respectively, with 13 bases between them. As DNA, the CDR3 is TGTGCCAGCAGAAACGGGAGGCGGACTGAAGCTTTCTTT. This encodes CASRNGRRTEAFF.

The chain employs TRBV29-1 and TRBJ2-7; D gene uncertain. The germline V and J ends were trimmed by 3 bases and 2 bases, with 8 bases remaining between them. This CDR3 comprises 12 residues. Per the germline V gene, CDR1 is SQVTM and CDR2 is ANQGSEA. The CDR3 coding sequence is TGCAGCGTTGAGGGCTCTCCCTACGAGCAGTACTTC. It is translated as CSVEGSPYEQYF.

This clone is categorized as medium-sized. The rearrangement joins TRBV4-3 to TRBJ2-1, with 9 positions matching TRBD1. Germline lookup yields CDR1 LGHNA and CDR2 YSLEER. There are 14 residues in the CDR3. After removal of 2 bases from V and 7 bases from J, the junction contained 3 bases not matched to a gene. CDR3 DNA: TGCGCCAGCAGCCAACGACAGGGGGGGAATGAGCAGTTCTTC. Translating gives CASSQRQGGNEQFF.

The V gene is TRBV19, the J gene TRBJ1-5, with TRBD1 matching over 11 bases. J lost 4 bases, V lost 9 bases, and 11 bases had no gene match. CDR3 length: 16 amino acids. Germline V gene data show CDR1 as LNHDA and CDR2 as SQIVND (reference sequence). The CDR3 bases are TGTGCCAGCACTCAGGACAGGGGGCAGGGGAATCAGCCCCAGCATTTT. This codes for CASTQDRGQGNQPQHF.

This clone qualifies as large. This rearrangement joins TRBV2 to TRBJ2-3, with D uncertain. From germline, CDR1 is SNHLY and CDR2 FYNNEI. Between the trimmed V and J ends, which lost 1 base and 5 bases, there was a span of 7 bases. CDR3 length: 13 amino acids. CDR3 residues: CASSEEAGDTQYF. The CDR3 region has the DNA TGTGCCAGCAGTGAAGAAGCTGGAGATACGCAGTATTTT.

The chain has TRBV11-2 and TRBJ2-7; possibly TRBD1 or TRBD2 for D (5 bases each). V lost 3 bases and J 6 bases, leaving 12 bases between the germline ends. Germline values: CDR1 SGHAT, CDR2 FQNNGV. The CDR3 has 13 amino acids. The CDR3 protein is CASSFGRGGEQYF. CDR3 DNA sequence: TGTGCCAGCAGCTTCGGTCGGGGCGGCGAGCAGTACTTC.